The 4 T cell receptor beta chains presented below share a single source sample, sequenced in a study of T cell responses to AZD1222 COVID-19 vaccine. Produced via immunoSEQ multiplex PCR; TCRdb's table is partial and in-frame only. This table has 65,000 to 85,000 clones, around 89% appearing once. Sequenced material: peripheral blood, taken 28 days after the second dose of the MenACWY control vaccine. The receptor set was obtained from an adult who received the MenACWY meningococcal vaccine as a control.

This clone was counted between two and nine times. J is TRBJ1-2 and V is TRBV6-5; no clear D. CDR3 length: 10 amino acids. Germline CDR1 reads MNHEY; CDR2 reads SVGAGI. With 2 bases removed from V and 8 bases from J, the gap between germline ends came to 3 bases. The CDR3 loop is CASSYGGYTF. In DNA, the CDR3 is TGTGCCAGCAGTTACGGCGGCTACACCTTC.

V is TRBV3-1 (or the pseudogene TRBV3-2) and J is TRBJ2-5; the D gene is possibly TRBD1 (5 bases). The CDR3 runs 15 residues. The V end lost 2 bases, the J end lost 1 base, and 11 bases lay between the germline ends. In germline, CDR1 is LGHDT, CDR2 YNNKEL (reference sequence). The DNA for the CDR3 is TGTGCCAGCAGCCAATTTAAGGGGCCCCAAGAGACCCAGTACTTC. Amino acid sequence: CASSQFKGPQETQYF.

V usage is TRBV7-9 and J usage is TRBJ1-4; D is uncertain. Trimming pared 1 base from V and 8 bases from J, leaving 11 bases between. The CDR3 length is 14 residues. CDR1 is SEHNR and CDR2 is FQNEAQ in the germline V gene (reference sequence). CDR3 region: CASSLDAFGEKLFF. For the CDR3, the DNA is TGTGCCAGCAGCTTAGACGCTTTTGGAGAAAAACTGTTTTTT.

The chain carries TRBV10-3 and TRBJ2-1; 10 nucleotides line up with TRBD2. J gave up 3 bases and V 6 bases, and 2 bases lay outside the gene matches. This CDR3 comprises 14 residues. The germline V gene encodes CDR1 ENHRY and CDR2 SYGVKD. The CDR3 spells CAIRASGGYNEQFF. Here the CDR3 DNA reads TGTGCCATCAGGGCTAGCGGGGGCTACAATGAGCAGTTCTTC.